This T cell receptor (beta chain) came from a study of blood T cell repertoires in COVID-19 (dated by TCRdb to 2020 to 2021). For the study in its entirety: Samples from collaborators originated in the United States, Italy and Spain and spanned both the acute and convalescent phases of COVID-19. Where HLA class I and class II types were available, the types were taken from metadata supplied by the sample provider, not from assay-based typing. The material from the prospective study consisted of cDNA or gDNA derived from T cells, B-cell-depleted T cells, or PBMCs. A freely available public database, intended as a resource for researchers studying the immune response to SARS-CoV-2, is where the repertoires were released. The samples were drawn from the first 160 participants of the ongoing ImmuneRACE study and from some 1,300 subjects provided by 6 global collaborators. Deeply sampled blood TCRbeta repertoires from subjects exposed to, actively infected with, or recovered from COVID-19 were included in the dataset. Nearly every sample came with metadata listing a de-identified subject ID, COVID-19 status, age in years and sex. The paper's findings and limits, for the study overall: Clinical and demographic metadata were provided uncurated, with the amount varying by source and participant.

Notes on this clone: The antigen this receptor binds is unknown. Base qualities were left out, and no much larger clone turns up one base away.

The germline V gene (reference sequence) specifies LNHDA as CDR1 and SQIVND as CDR2. The germline V and J ends show losses of 4 bases and 3 bases respectively, and no gene match explains 2 bases of the junction. The CDR3 starts with the cysteine, ends with the phenylalanine, and has 15 residues. The retained sequence is limited to the CDR3, 45 bases, with the frame set at the first base. Each collaborating institution followed its own protocols to collect whole blood in K2EDTA tubes. Collaborator samples were shipped for TCRbeta analysis as frozen whole blood, isolated PBMCs, or DNA extracted from either sample type. TCRbeta CDR3 regions were amplified from genomic DNA using the immunoSEQ Assay, a bias-controlled multiplex PCR. The authors processed their data as follows. Within the assay, amplification of reference gene primers was used to estimate how many nucleated cells each sample contained. To quantify the absolute abundance of each unique TCRbeta CDR3 rearrangement, sequence reads were collapsed and filtered. Productive Simpson clonality was computed per sample as the square root of Simpson's diversity index over productive rearrangements. TCRdb took this table from immuneACCESS and kept in-frame rearrangements with V and J called. Such tables lack part of the clones; where checked against another copy, unresolved V genes explain under half of the gap, and the rest is unexplained. D and trimming were read from the DNA, whereas the V and J calls and clone size are those reported in that table. The sample includes roughly 120,000 clones, with around 90% observed a single time. Less than 3.5% of the sample is taken by the ten largest.

Recombination joined TRBV19 with TRBJ2-4; 11 of the junction bases match TRBD2. Sequencing input: peripheral blood. This receptor was identified in a woman in her forties or fifties with acute or convalescent COVID-19. The DNA is as follows: TGTGCCAGTAGTAGCCTAGCGGGAGGCAAAAACATTCAGTACTTC. This translates into CASSSLAGGKNIQYF.